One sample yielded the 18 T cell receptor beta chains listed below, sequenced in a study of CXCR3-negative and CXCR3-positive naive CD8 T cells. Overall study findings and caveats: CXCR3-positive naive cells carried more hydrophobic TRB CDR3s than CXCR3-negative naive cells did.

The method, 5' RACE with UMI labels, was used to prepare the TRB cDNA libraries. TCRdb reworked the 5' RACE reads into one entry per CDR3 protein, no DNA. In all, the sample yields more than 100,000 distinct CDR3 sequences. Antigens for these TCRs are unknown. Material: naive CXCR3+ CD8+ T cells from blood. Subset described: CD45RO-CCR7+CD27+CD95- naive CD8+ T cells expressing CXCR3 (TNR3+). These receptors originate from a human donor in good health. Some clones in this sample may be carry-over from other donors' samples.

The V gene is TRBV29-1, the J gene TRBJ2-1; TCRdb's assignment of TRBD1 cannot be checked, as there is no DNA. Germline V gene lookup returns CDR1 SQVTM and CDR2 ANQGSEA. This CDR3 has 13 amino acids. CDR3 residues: CSPGWGIGNEQFF.

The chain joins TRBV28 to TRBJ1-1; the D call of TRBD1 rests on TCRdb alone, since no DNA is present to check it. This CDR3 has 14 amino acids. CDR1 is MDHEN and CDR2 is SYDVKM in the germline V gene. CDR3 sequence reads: CASSLSGWDTEAFF.

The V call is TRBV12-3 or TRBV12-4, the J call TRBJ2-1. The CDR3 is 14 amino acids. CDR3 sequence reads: CASRMGSSYNEQFF.

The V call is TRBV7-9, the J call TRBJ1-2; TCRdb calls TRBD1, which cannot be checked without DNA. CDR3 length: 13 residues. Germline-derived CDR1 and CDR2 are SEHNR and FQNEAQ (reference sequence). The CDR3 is CASSLSRDNHYTF.

CDR3 region: CSARGERPPYEQYF. The chain combines TRBV20-1 with TRBJ2-7; TCRdb outputs TRBD1, but without DNA this stays unchecked. The germline CDR1 and CDR2 sequences are DFQATT and SNEGSKA (reference sequence). There are 14 residues in the CDR3.

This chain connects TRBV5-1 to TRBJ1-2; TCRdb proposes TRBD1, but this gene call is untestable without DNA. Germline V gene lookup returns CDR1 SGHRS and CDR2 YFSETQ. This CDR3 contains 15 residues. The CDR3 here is CASSSLRGDSYGYTF. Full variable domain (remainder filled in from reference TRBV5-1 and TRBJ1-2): KAGVTQTPRYLIKTRGQQVTLSCSPISGHRSVSWYQQTPGQGLQFLFEYFSETQRNKGNFPGRFSGRQFSNSRSEMNVSTLELGDSALYLCASSSLRGDSYGYTFGSGTRLTVV.

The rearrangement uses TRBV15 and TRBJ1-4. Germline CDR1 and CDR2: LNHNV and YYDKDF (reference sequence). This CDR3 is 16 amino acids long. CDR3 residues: CATSRRATSTNEKLFF.

The CDR3 spells CASSLIVLRARGVSEEQYF. The genes are TRBV7-3 and TRBJ2-7; the D gene TCRdb calls, TRBD2, cannot be checked with no DNA. Germline CDR1 reads SGHTA; CDR2 reads FQGTGA. The CDR3 runs to 19 residues.

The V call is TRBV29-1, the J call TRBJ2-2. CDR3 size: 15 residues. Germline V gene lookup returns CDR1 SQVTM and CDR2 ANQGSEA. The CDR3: CSVEGAFSNTGALFF.

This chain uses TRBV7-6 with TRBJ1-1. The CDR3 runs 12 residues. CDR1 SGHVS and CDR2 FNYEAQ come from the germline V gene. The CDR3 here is CASSLARGEAFF. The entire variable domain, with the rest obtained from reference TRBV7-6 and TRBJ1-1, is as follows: GAGVSQSPRYKVTKRGQDVALRCDPISGHVSLYWYRQALGQGPEFLTYFNYEAQQDKSGLPNDRFSAERPEGSISTLTIQRTEQRDSAMYRCASSLARGEAFFGQGTRLTVV.

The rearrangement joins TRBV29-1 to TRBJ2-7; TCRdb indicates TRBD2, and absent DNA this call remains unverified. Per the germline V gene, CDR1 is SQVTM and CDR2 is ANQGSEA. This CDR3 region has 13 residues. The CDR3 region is CSVEASGTRGLDF.

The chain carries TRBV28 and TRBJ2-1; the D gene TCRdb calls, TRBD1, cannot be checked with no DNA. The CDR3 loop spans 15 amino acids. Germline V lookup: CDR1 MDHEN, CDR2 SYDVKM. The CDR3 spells CASRRDRGPQYEQFF. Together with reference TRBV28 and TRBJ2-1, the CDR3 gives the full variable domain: DVKVTQSSRYLVKRTGEKVFLECVQDMDHENMFWYRQDPGLGLRLIYFSYDVKMKEKGDIPEGYSVSREKKERFSLILESASTNQTSMYLCASRRDRGPQYEQFFGPGTRLTVL.

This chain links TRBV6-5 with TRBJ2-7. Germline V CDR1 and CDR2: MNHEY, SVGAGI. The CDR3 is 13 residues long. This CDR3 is CASSYGVSYEQYF.

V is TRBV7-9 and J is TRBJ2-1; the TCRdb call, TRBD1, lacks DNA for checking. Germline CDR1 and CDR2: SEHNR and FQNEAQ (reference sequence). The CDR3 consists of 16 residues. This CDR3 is CASSSRMGQRGNEQFF.

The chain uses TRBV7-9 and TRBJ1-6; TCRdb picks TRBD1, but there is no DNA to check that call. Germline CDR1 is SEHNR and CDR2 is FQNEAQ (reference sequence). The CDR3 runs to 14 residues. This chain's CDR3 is CASNRGGRNSPLHF.

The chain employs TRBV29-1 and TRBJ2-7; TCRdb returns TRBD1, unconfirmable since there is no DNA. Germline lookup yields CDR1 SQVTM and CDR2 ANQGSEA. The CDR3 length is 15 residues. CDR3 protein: CSVFSRDTFSYEQYF.

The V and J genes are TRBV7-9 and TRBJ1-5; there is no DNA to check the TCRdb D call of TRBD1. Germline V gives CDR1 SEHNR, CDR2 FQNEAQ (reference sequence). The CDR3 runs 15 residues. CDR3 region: CASSDVGGQAQPQHF.

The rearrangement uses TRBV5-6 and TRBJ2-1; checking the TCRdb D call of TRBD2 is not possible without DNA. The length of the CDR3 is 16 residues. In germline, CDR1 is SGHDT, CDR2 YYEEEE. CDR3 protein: CASSLEGLGVGNEQFF.